One and the same sample provided the 23 T cell receptor beta chains below, sequenced in a study of cytomegalovirus exposure and HLA in healthy donors. The PCR used 60 Vbeta and 13 Jbeta primers. Assay used: immunoSEQ multiplex PCR; TCRdb lists only in-frame clones, some missing. The top ten hold 15% to 20% of the sample, which has 55,000 to 70,000 clones, approximately 70% seen once. Material for sequencing was PBMCs. All receptors come from a man between 35 and 55 years old in good health and CMV-seropositive.

The V gene is TRBV27, the J gene TRBJ1-2; a weak D match, TRBD1 (5 bases). The CDR3 extends over 13 amino acids. Germline V gives CDR1 MNHEY, CDR2 SMNVEV (reference sequence). The germline V and J ends were trimmed by 2 bases and 3 bases, with 7 bases remaining between them. CDR3 DNA: TGTGCCAGCAGTTTAGGAGGGGACTATGGCTACACCTTC. It is translated as CASSLGGDYGYTF.

The rearrangement links TRBV5-4 to TRBJ2-1; 15 bases are shared with TRBD2. From germline, CDR1 is SGHNT and CDR2 YYREEE (reference sequence). With 4 bases clipped from V and 10 bases from J, the junction kept 6 bases outside the gene matches. The CDR3 covers 15 residues. In DNA, the CDR3 is TGTGCCAGCAGCCGGACTAGCGGGGGGGCAGGGGAGCAGTTCTTC. It is translated as CASSRTSGGAGEQFF. Using reference TRBV5-4 and TRBJ2-1 for the parts outside the CDR3, the full variable domain is ETGVTQSPTHLIKTRGQQVTLRCSSQSGHNTVSWYQQALGQGPQFIFQYYREEENGRGNFPPRFSGLQFPNYSSELNVNALELDDSALYLCASSRTSGGAGEQFFGPGTRLTVL.

The chain recombines TRBV11-2 with TRBJ2-7; TRBD2 aligns across 9 bases. CDR3 length: 18 amino acids. CDR1 SGHAT and CDR2 FQNNGV come from the germline V gene. The trim removed 4 bases at V and 0 bases at J, leaving 13 bases unmatched. CDR3 nucleotide sequence: TGTGCCAGCAGCTCCCGAGGAAGCGGGGGGCTTAGCTCCTACGAGCAGTACTTC. Amino acid sequence: CASSSRGSGGLSSYEQYF.

The genes are TRBV11-2 and TRBJ1-2; maybe TRBD1 (5 bases). The germline gives CDR1 SGHAT, CDR2 FQNNGV. The germline V and J ends were trimmed by 1 base and 8 bases, with 14 bases remaining between them. The CDR3 covers 14 residues. The DNA for the CDR3 is TGTGCCAGCAGCTTAGTGACGGGGGGAGAAGGCTACACCTTC. Residues: CASSLVTGGEGYTF.

Only a few counts were recorded for this clone. The V and J genes are TRBV7-2 and TRBJ1-5, with TRBD1 as a possible D gene (5 bases). Germline assignment: CDR1 SGHTA and CDR2 FQGNSA. CDR3 length: 14 residues. Trimming removed 5 bases from V and 5 bases from J, with 13 bases in between. The CDR3 region is CASSQQEGDQPQHF. CDR3 DNA sequence: TGTGCCAGCAGCCAACAGGAGGGCGATCAGCCCCAGCATTTT.

This chain connects TRBV7-9 to TRBJ2-1, with D possibly TRBD2 on 6 matching bases. The germline gives CDR1 SEHNR, CDR2 FQNEAQ (reference sequence). The germline V and J ends were trimmed by 5 bases and 12 bases, with 17 bases remaining between them. This CDR3 has 13 amino acids. This CDR3 reads CASSRNSGRGQFF. CDR3 nucleotides: TGTGCCAGCAGCCGCAACAGCGGGCGGGGGCAGTTCTTC.

J is TRBJ1-6 and V is TRBV9; 8 nucleotides match TRBD1. Germline V gene sequence: CDR1 SGDLS, CDR2 YYNGEE. The V segment lost 4 bases and the J segment 9 bases; nucleotides outside the gene matches: 9. The CDR3 has 15 amino acids. CDR3 DNA: TGTGCCAGCAGCTACAATGGACAGGGCGGTTCACCCCTCCACTTT. This translates into CASSYNGQGGSPLHF. Looking up the rest from reference TRBV9 and TRBJ1-6 gives the full variable domain: DSGVTQTPKHLITATGQRVTLRCSPRSGDLSVYWYQQSLDQGLQFLIQYYNGEERAKGNILERFSAQQFPDLHSELNLSSLELGDSALYFCASSYNGQGGSPLHFGNGTRLTVT.

This clone occurred a few times. The chain is built from TRBV5-1 and TRBJ2-2, with 11 bases matching TRBD2. This CDR3 has 15 residues. V shed 2 bases and J 6 bases; nucleotides not matched to a gene: 3. The germline gives CDR1 SGHRS, CDR2 YFSETQ. The CDR3 DNA is TGCGCCAGCAGCTTTAGCGGGGGGGCCGCCGGGGAGCTGTTTTTT. Amino acid sequence: CASSFSGGAAGELFF.

Many counts were recorded for this clone. J is TRBJ1-1 and V is TRBV29-1, with TRBD1 matching over 10 bases. Germline assignment: CDR1 SQVTM and CDR2 ANQGSEA. The CDR3 sequence is 13 residues long. V lost 5 bases and J lost 7; bases outside the gene matches: 7. The CDR3 DNA is TGCAGCGTTTCCGGGACAGGGGTTGGTGAAGCTTTCTTT. Its protein product is CSVSGTGVGEAFF.

This chain joins TRBV6-5 and TRBJ1-4; D is uncertain. CDR3 length: 14 residues. CDR1 MNHEY and CDR2 SVGAGI come from the germline V gene. Trimming shortened V by 4 bases and J by 5 bases, and 11 bases separated the two germline ends. The CDR3 here is CASSSGRGNEKLFF. The CDR3 DNA is TGTGCCAGCAGTTCCGGACGGGGAAATGAAAAACTGTTTTTT.

The chain links TRBV6-1 to TRBJ2-7; tentatively, D is TRBD1 (6 bases). Trimming removed 5 bases at V and 0 bases at J, with 14 bases between. The germline V gene has CDR1 MNHNS and CDR2 SASEGT. This CDR3 is built from 15 residues. The CDR3 DNA is TGTGCCAGCAGTCGTCAGGGGCCCCACTCCTACGAGCAGTACTTC. Amino acids: CASSRQGPHSYEQYF.

The V gene is TRBV19, the J gene TRBJ1-2, with a tentative D call TRBD1 (6 bases). Germline V gives CDR1 LNHDA, CDR2 SQIVND (reference sequence). The CDR3 consists of 13 residues. Trimming removed 7 bases at V and 3 bases at J, with 12 bases between. The CDR3 sequence: CASTGALDYGYTF. The CDR3 nucleotides are TGTGCCAGTACAGGGGCGCTTGACTATGGCTACACCTTC.

The chain joins TRBV10-1 to TRBJ1-2; 7 bases fit TRBD1. Germline values: CDR1 WNHNN, CDR2 SYGVQD (reference sequence). This CDR3 comprises 16 residues. V lost 10 bases and J lost 0; bases outside the gene matches: 14. This CDR3 reads CATPGGDRRPNYGYTF. The CDR3 DNA reads TGCGCCACCCCCGGGGGGGACAGAAGACCTAACTATGGCTACACCTTC.

The chain recombines TRBV9 with TRBJ2-1; TRBD2 matches 8 bases. The CDR3 totals 16 residues. The germline V gene encodes CDR1 SGDLS and CDR2 YYNGEE. V dropped 0 bases and J dropped 6; count of bases not matched to a gene: 8. As DNA, the CDR3 is TGTGCCAGCAGCGTAGGTGGTAGCGGGACTTTCAATGAGCAGTTCTTC. Protein: CASSVGGSGTFNEQFF.

The chain is built from TRBV19 and TRBJ1-2; D is ambiguous. Deletions cut 10 bases from V and 4 bases from J, with 13 bases between. The CDR3 runs 12 residues. The germline V gene has CDR1 LNHDA and CDR2 SQIVND (reference sequence). The CDR3 reads CATGVRGYGYTF. The CDR3 DNA follows: TGTGCCACCGGAGTCCGGGGCTATGGCTACACCTTC. The whole variable domain, remainder taken from reference TRBV19 and TRBJ1-2, is DGGITQSPKYLFRKEGQNVTLSCEQNLNHDAMYWYRQDPGQGLRLIYYSQIVNDFQKGDIAEGYSVSREKKESFPLTVTSAQKNPTAFYLCATGVRGYGYTFGSGTRLTVV.

This clone was seen only a few times. An end of the junction does not agree with germline; a read error may underlie this. The chain has TRBV7-9 and TRBJ1-2; 8 bases match TRBD1. There are 14 residues in the CDR3. Germline values: CDR1 SEHNR, CDR2 FQNEAQ (reference sequence). The CDR3 spells CSSSIGQGQGGYTF. As DNA, the CDR3 is TGTTCCAGCAGCATCGGACAGGGCCAGGGAGGCTACACCTTC.

The genes are TRBV6-1 and TRBJ2-5; the D gene is possibly TRBD1 (7 bases). CDR1 is MNHNS and CDR2 is SASEGT in the germline V gene. The CDR3 runs 14 residues. V gave up 4 bases and J gave up 1 base, with 10 bases separating them. CDR3: CASSGQGGQETQYF. The CDR3 DNA sequence: TGTGCCAGCAGTGGGCAGGGGGGCCAAGAGACCCAGTACTTC.

The rearrangement links TRBV6-1 to TRBJ1-1, with D possibly matching TRBD1 (6 bases). Germline-derived CDR1 and CDR2 are MNHNS and SASEGT. V was shortened by 2 bases and J by 4 bases, with 11 bases between the two germline ends. CDR3 length: 14 residues. CDR3 in amino acids: CASSELQGSTEAFF. In DNA, the CDR3 is TGTGCCAGCAGTGAACTACAGGGAAGCACTGAAGCTTTCTTT.

The rearrangement joins TRBV27 to TRBJ2-1; 10 bases are shared with TRBD2. V lost 6 bases to trimming and J lost 3 bases; unmatched junction nucleotides: 8. The CDR3 extends over 16 amino acids. The germline V gene encodes CDR1 MNHEY and CDR2 SMNVEV (reference sequence). The DNA for the CDR3 is TGTGCCAGCAGCCTTGATAGCGGGGGGATCTACAATGAGCAGTTCTTC. The encoded protein is CASSLDSGGIYNEQFF.

The genes are TRBV7-2 and TRBJ1-6; no definite D call. The V gene's germline CDR1 is SGHTA and CDR2 FQGNSA. With 5 bases removed from V and 2 bases from J, the gap between germline ends came to 7 bases. The CDR3 has 14 residues. The CDR3 region has the DNA TGTGCCAGCAGCCCAGACACCTATAATTCACCCCTCCACTTT. This codes for CASSPDTYNSPLHF. The whole variable domain, remainder taken from reference TRBV7-2 and TRBJ1-6, is GAGVSQSPSNKVTEKGKDVELRCDPISGHTALYWYRQSLGQGLEFLIYFQGNSAPDKSGLPSDRFSAERTGGSVSTLTIQRTQQEDSAVYLCASSPDTYNSPLHFGNGTRLTVT.

This chain links TRBV9 with TRBJ1-3; 7 nucleotides agree with TRBD1. The CDR3 consists of 14 residues. CDR1 and CDR2 (germline): SGDLS, YYNGEE. Trimming cost V 3 bases and J 7 bases; bases outside gene matches: 7. In nucleotides, the CDR3 is TGTGCCAGCAGCGCTAACAGGGGCCGGAACACCATATATTTT. Translating it yields CASSANRGRNTIYF.

V is TRBV12-5 and J is TRBJ2-3, with unresolved D. Trimming removed 5 bases at V and 6 bases at J, with 12 bases between. Germline CDR1 and CDR2: LGHNT and FRNRAP. This CDR3 is built from 13 residues. The CDR3 spells CASGPTFLDTQYF. The CDR3 DNA reads TGTGCTAGTGGTCCTACTTTCTTGGATACGCAGTATTTT.

The count of this clone is one. The J gene is TRBJ2-1, the V gene TRBV27; 9 nucleotides align to TRBD2. This CDR3 is built from 16 residues. J gave up 8 bases and V 6 bases, and 14 bases lay outside the gene matches. Looked up from germline, CDR1 is MNHEY and CDR2 is SMNVEV (reference sequence). This CDR3 reads CASRRGPSGVLHEQFF. In DNA form, the CDR3 reads TGTGCCAGCAGGAGAGGCCCTAGCGGGGTTTTACATGAGCAGTTCTTC.